This T cell receptor (beta chain) was documented in a study of vaccination effects on CD4 cells after COVID-19. Across the whole study: Vaccine administered to participants consisted of two doses of either BNT162b2 or mRNA-1273.

Here immunoSEQ multiplex PCR was the method, and the copy in TCRdb shows in-frame clones only, minus some. The sample has roughly 20,000 clones, less than 85% seen once. CDR3 size: 14 residues. With 0 bases removed from V and 10 bases from J, the gap between germline ends came to 13 bases. Germline values: CDR1 ENHRY, CDR2 SYGVKD. As regards this clone: What it recognizes is unknown.

Antigen-specific CD4+ T cells were expanded with viral peptide pools in the ViraFEST assay before sequencing. Cultured cells yielded isolated CD4+ T cells after nine to ten days. With approximately 9.8 ug/ml peptides and 10 IU/ml IL-2, fewer than 2.5 million PBMC per well were cultured. Study results and caveats: Among infection- and vaccine-induced clones, marked clonal contraction occurred late after vaccination.

This sequence was found in a human donor who received a COVID-19 vaccine. The chain has TRBV10-3 and TRBJ1-5; D not certain. The source was CD4+ T cells from PBMCs cultured with HCoV-229E spike peptides, collected before COVID-19 vaccination. CDR3 nucleotides: TGTGCCATCAGTGAGTCCAAGGGCCTAAGACCCCAGCATTTT. Protein sequence: CAISESKGLRPQHF.